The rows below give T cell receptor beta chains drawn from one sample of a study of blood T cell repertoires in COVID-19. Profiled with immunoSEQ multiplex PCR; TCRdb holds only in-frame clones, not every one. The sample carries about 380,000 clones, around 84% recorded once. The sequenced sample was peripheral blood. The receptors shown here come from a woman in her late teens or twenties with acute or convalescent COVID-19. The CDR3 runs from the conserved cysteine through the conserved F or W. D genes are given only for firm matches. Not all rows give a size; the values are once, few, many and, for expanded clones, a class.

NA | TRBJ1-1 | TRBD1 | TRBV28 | TGTGCCAGCAGTCCCCCCCCCGACAGGGTCAGAGACACTGAAGCTTTCTTT | CASSPPPDRVRDTEAFF
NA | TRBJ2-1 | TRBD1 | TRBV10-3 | TGTGCCATCACCAGGACAGGGTTTGGCGAGATGGACAATGAGCAGTTCTTC | CAITRTGFGEMDNEQFF
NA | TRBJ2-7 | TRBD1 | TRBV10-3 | TGTGCCATCAGTGTGAACAGGGGCTCCTACGAGCAGTACTTC | CAISVNRGSYEQYF
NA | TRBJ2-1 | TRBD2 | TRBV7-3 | TGTGCCAGCAGCCGCACCGGTGGCGGGGGCTACAATGAGCAGTTCTTC | CASSRTGGGGYNEQFF
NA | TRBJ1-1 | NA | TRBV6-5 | TGTGCCTCGGGACACCAGAACACTGAAGCTTTCTTT | CASGHQNTEAFF
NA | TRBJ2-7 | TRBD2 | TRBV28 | TGTGCCAGCATTCCGGGACTAGCGGGAGGGACCTACTACGAGCAGTACTTC | CASIPGLAGGTYYEQYF
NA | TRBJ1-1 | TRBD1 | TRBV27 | TGTGCCAGCAGGACAGGGACCTGGACTGAAGCTTTCTTT | CASRTGTWTEAFF
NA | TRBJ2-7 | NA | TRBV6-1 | TGTGCCAGCAGTGAGAGAGCCTACGAGCAGTACTTC | CASSERAYEQYF
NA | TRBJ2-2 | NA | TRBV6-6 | TGTGCCAGCAGTTACGGTCCAGGGAACACCGGGGAGCTGTTTTTT | CASSYGPGNTGELFF
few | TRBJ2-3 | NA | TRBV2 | TGTGCCAGCAGTGAAAGAGCGTATAGCACAGATACGCAGTATTTT | CASSERAYSTDTQYF
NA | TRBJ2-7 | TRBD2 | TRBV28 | TGTGCCAGCAGTTCCCCGTGGGGAGGGCCGAGCTCCTACGAGCAGTACTTC | CASSSPWGGPSSYEQYF
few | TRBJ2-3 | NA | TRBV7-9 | TGTGCCAGCAGCCCCGTATTAGCTTTGTCAGATACGCAGTATTTT | CASSPVLALSDTQYF
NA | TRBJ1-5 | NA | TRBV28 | TGTGCCAGCAGTTTGCCTACAGGGTCTAGCAATCAGCCCCAGCATTTT | CASSLPTGSSNQPQHF
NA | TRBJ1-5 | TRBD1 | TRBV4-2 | TGTGCCAGCAGCCCCCAGGGGGCAGGTCAGCCCCAGCATTTT | CASSPQGAGQPQHF
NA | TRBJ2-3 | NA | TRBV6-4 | TGTGCCAGAGAAACAGGTCAAATCACAGATACGCAGTATTTT | CARETGQITDTQYF
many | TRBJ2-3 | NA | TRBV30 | TGTGCCTGGAGTGTCTCCGCCCGGACTCCTAATAGGTTCCCACACACAGATACGCAGTATTTT | CAWSVSARTPNRFPHTDTQYF
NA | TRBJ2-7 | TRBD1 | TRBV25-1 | TGTGCCAGCAGTGAATCTAGACAGGGGCTCTACGAGCAGTACTTC | CASSESRQGLYEQYF
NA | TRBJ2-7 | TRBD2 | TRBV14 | TGTGCCAGCAGCCAATCCGGGACTAGCGGGAGTCGCACCTACGAGCAGTACTTC | CASSQSGTSGSRTYEQYF
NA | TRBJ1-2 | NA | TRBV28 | TGTGCCAGCAGGGGAGGGTACCCTCGGCGAGGCTACACCTTC | CASRGGYPRRGYTF
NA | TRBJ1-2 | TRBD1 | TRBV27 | TGTGCCAGCCGAGGACAGGGTGGGTATGGCTACACCTTC | CASRGQGGYGYTF
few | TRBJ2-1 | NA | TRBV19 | TGTGCCAGTAGTAAACGGGATAGCTCCTACAATGAGCAGTTCTTC | CASSKRDSSYNEQFF
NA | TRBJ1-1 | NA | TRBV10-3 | TGTGCCATCAAGGCCCCCACAGCCACTGAAGCTTTCTTT | CAIKAPTATEAFF
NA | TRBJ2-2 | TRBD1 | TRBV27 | TGTGCCAGCAGTATCGGACAGGGCGGATTAGTGGGGGAGCTGTTTTTT | CASSIGQGGLVGELFF
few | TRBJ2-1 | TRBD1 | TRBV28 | TGTGCCAGCAGTGCGACAGGGGGCCTGTTCTTC | CASSATGGLFF
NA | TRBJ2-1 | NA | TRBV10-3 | TGTGCCATCAGTGAGCCGCAGGCTGGGTACAATGAGCAGTTCTTC | CAISEPQAGYNEQFF
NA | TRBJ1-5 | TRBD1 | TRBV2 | TGTGCCAGCACCGGACAGGGAGGGGGCAATCAGCCCCAGCATTTT | CASTGQGGGNQPQHF
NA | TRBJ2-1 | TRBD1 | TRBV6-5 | TGTGCCAGCAGATTCGGACAGGGTGCATTTGAGCAGTTCTTC | CASRFGQGAFEQFF
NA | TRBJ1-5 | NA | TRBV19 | TGTGCCAGTAGTATCTTGGGTGGAGGGAATCAGCCCCAGCATTTT | CASSILGGGNQPQHF
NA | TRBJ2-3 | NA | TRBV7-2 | TGTGCCAGCAGCGGTGGACTTTTGCCCAGCACAGATACGCAGTATTTT | CASSGGLLPSTDTQYF
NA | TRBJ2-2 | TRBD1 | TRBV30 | TGTGCCTGGAAGGGACAGGGACCGACCGGGGAGCTGTTTTTT | CAWKGQGPTGELFF